The 3 T cell receptor beta chains given below trace back to one sample, sequenced in a study of shared clonotypes between healthy human individuals. Libraries were prepared by immunoSEQ multiplex PCR; TCRdb keeps only in-frame clonotypes and omits some of them. In the table there are 450,000 to 500,000 clones, approximately 82% of which are singletons. Sequences were obtained from PBMCs. All receptors come from a woman between 35 and 50 years old in good health. Some clones in this sample may be carry-over from other donors' samples.

The chain employs TRBV11-2 and TRBJ2-1; 13 bases align to TRBD2. V lost 4 bases to trimming and J lost 12 bases; unmatched junction nucleotides: 9. The CDR3 is 15 residues long. Germline V CDR1 and CDR2: SGHAT, FQNNGV. The CDR3 loop is CASSSQGLAGPTQFF. The CDR3 DNA sequence: TGTGCCAGCAGCTCCCAGGGACTAGCGGGGCCGACGCAGTTCTTC.

The CDR3 loop reads CASSQLLEASNDEQFF. CDR3 nucleotides: TGTGCCAGCAGCCAACTTCTAGAAGCGTCGAACGATGAGCAGTTCTTC. This rearrangement joins TRBV14 to TRBJ2-1, with D unresolved. This CDR3 spans 16 amino acids. The V end lost 2 bases, the J end lost 8 bases, and 19 bases lay between the germline ends. CDR1 is SGHDN and CDR2 is FVKESK in the germline V gene.

Concerning this clone itself: This same CDR3 is encoded by further DNA sequences in the sample. V and J are TRBV27 and TRBJ2-3; no reliable D call. The V and J ends lost 3 bases and 0 bases respectively, with 7 bases between them. CDR1 is MNHEY, CDR2 SMNVEV, per germline (reference sequence). This CDR3 is built from 14 residues. The CDR3 reads CASSLSASTDTQYF. The CDR3 region has the DNA TGTGCCAGCAGTTTGTCAGCCAGCACAGATACGCAGTATTTT.